This T cell receptor (beta chain) was profiled in a study of blood T cell repertoires in COVID-19. Overall study: Specimens from acute and convalescent COVID-19 originated in the United States, Italy and Spain.

Original processing notes: Amplifying reference gene primers gave estimates of nucleated cell counts. Repertoires were generated with immunoSEQ multiplex PCR, while TCRdb's copy carries only in-frame clones and drops some. The V and J calls and the clone size are those of that table, but D and trimming were determined from the DNA. The sample includes under 150,000 clones, roughly 83% of them seen just once. Donors were grouped by their self-reported clinical history. Trimming took off 6 bases at V and 6 bases at J, with 11 bases between the two ends. The germline gives CDR1 MDHEN, CDR2 SYDVKM. The CDR3 has 13 residues.

This receptor was identified in a man aged 40-49 years with acute COVID-19. The genes are TRBV28 and TRBJ2-2; TRBD1 is a possible D gene (6 bases). What was sequenced was PBMCs or T cells enriched from blood (not recorded which). The CDR3 loop is CASSTGLAGELFF. The CDR3 nucleotides are TGTGCCAGCAGCACAGGGCTCGCCGGGGAGCTGTTTTTT.